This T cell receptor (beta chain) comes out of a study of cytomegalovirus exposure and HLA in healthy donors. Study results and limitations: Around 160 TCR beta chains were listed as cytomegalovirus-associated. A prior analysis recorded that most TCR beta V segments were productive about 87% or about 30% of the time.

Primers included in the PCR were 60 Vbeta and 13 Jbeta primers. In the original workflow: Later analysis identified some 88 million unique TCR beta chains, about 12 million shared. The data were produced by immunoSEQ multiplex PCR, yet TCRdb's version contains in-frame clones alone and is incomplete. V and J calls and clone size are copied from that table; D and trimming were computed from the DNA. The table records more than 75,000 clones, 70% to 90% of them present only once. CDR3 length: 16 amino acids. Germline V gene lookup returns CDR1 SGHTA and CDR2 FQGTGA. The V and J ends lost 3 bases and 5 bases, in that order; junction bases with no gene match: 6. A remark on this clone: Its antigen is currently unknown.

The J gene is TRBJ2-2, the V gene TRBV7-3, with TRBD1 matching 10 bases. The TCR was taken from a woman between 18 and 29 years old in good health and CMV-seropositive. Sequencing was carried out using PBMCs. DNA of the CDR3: TGTGCCAGCAGCTTCCGACAGGGGGCGCGAACCGGGGAGCTGTTTTTT. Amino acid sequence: CASSFRQGARTGELFF.